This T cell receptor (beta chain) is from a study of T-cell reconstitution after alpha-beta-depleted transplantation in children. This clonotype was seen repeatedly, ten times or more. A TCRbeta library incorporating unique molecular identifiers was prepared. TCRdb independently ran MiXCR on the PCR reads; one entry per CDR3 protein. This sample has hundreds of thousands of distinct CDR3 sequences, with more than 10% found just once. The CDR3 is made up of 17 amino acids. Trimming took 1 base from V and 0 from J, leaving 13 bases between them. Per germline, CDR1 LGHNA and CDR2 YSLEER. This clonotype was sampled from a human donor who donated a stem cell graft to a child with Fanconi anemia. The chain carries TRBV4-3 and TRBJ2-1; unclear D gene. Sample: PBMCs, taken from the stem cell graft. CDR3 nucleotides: TGCGCCAGCAGCCAAGCGCACAGCGCCATCTCCTACAATGAGCAGTTCTTC. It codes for CASSQAHSAISYNEQFF.